This T cell receptor beta chain derives from a study of early T cells in non-severe SARS-CoV-2 infection. TCRdb fed the 5' RACE reads into MiXCR, producing one record per CDR3 protein. The sample consists of roughly 100,000 distinct CDR3 sequences, under 15% of them appearing once. V was clipped by 5 bases and J by 2 bases; unmatched bases: 12. In germline, CDR1 is DFQATT, CDR2 SNEGSKA (reference sequence). The CDR3 loop spans 17 amino acids. Findings of the study overall: VDJdb-based annotation leaned toward anti-spike CD8 responses and missed private and CD4 specificities.

Points on this clonotype: What it recognizes is unknown.

Sequenced sample: whole blood. J is TRBJ2-2 and V is TRBV20-1; 9 bases align to TRBD1. The receptor comes from an adult who was a healthcare worker with PCR-confirmed SARS-CoV-2 infection or an uninfected control (not recorded which). In nucleotides, the CDR3 is TGCAGTGCTGCCCGGGACAGGGACTACATCAACACCGGGGAGCTGTTTTTT. It encodes CSAARDRDYINTGELFF.